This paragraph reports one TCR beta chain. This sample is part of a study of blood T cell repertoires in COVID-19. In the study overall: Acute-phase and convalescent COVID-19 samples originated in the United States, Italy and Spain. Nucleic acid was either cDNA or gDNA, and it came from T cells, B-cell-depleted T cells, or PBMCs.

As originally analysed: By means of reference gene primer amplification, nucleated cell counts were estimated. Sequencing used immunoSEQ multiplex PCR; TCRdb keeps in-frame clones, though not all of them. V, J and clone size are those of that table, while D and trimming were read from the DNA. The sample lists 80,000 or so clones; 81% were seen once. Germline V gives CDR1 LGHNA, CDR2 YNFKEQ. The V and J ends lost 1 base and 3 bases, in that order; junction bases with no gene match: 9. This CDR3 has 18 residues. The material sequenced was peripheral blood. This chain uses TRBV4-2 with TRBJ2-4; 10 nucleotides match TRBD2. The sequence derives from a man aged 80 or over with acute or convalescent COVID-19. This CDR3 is CASSQVSGGADGKNIQYF. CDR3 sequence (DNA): TGTGCCAGCAGCCAAGTCAGCGGGGGGGCGGATGGCAAAAACATTCAGTACTTC.